This T cell receptor beta chain was identified during a study of blood T cell repertoires in COVID-19. TCRdb keeps only in-frame clones here, not all; method: immunoSEQ multiplex PCR. The table has approximately 220,000 clones, roughly 90% seen once; the top ten hold over 3%. The CDR3 has 15 amino acids. Germline V gene sequence: CDR1 MGHDK, CDR2 SYGVNS. Trimming shortened V by 4 bases and J by 4 bases, and 16 bases separated the two germline ends. This clonotype originated in a woman in her thirties or forties with acute COVID-19. The chain uses TRBV25-1 and TRBJ1-2; D call uncertain. The source material was PBMCs or T cells enriched from blood (not recorded which). CDR3 sequence (DNA): TGTGCCAGCAGTGTGAGGCAGGACTCTTTCTATGGCTACACCTTC. Residues: CASSVRQDSFYGYTF.